In this sample, the clone carrying this T cell receptor (beta chain) turned up once. Its antigen is not identified. Positively selected for CCR7, the CD45RO-negative cells used as naive CD8 cells excluded terminally differentiated effector memory CD45RA+ cells. CDR1 and CDR2 (germline): SGHRS, YFSETQ. V lost 4 bases, J lost 7 bases, and 17 bases stayed unmatched. The CDR3 spans 18 residues. These data belong to a study of shared clonotypes between healthy human individuals. Notes on the study in general: Clonotype sharing across several donors was observed for roughly 5% of naive CD4 clonotypes.

Replicate PCRs for sorted subsets used around 200 ng DNA; this equaled about 30,000 T cell genomes. Sequenced by immunoSEQ multiplex PCR; TCRdb stores in-frame clones only, minus some. Counted here are 2 million to 2.5 million clones, around 93% occurring once; the ten biggest clones make up 1.5% to 2%. Input material: naive CD8+ T cells from PBMCs. This clonotype was sampled from a young man in good health. Some clones in this sample may be carry-over from other donors' samples. This sequence joins TRBV5-1 and TRBJ2-1; 10 positions agree with TRBD2. The CDR3 is CASSPLGIRTSGTNEQFF. For the CDR3, the DNA is TGCGCCAGCAGCCCACTTGGTATTCGTACTAGCGGGACGAATGAGCAGTTCTTC.